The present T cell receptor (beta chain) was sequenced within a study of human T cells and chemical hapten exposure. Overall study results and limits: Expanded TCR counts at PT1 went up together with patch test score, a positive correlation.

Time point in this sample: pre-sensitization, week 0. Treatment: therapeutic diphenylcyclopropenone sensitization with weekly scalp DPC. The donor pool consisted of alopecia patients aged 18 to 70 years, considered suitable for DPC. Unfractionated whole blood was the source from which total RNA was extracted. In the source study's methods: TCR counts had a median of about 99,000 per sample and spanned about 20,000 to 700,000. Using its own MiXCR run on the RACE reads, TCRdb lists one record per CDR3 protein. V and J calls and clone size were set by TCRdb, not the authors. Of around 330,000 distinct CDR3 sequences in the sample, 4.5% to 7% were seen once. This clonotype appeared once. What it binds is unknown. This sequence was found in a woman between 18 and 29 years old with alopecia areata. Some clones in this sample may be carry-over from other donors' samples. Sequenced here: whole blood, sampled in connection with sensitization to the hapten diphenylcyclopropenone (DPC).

This CDR3 reads CATSDSTAGGSTDTQYF. The CDR3, as DNA: TGTGCCACCAGTGATTCCACAGCGGGGGGGAGCACAGATACGCAGTATTTT. The chain joins TRBV24-1 to TRBJ2-3; 10 positions match TRBD2. V dropped 2 bases and J dropped 0; count of bases not matched to a gene: 4. The CDR3 totals 17 residues. The germline V gene has CDR1 KGHDR and CDR2 SFDVKD.